These 28 T cell receptor beta chains were sequenced from one sample in a study of response to subunit inactivated influenza vaccine. Each CDR3 protein gets one entry after TCRdb re-called the RT-PCR reads with MiXCR. The table records fewer than 600,000 distinct CDR3 sequences, approximately 6.9% of them present only once. The input for sequencing was PBMCs from blood, taken about 24 months after vaccination. The receptors here all came from a man between 50 and 70 years old who received an inactivated influenza vaccine.

This clonotype was picked up a small number of times. V and J are TRBV20-1 and TRBJ1-5; D remains unclear. The CDR3 has 13 amino acids. CDR1 is DFQATT and CDR2 is SNEGSKA in the germline V gene (reference sequence). Trimming stripped 3 bases from V and 4 bases from J, with 10 bases between. CDR3 region: CSASSSRNQPQHF. The CDR3 DNA follows: TGCAGTGCTAGTAGTAGCCGTAATCAGCCCCAGCATTTT.

In its sample, this clonotype was seen many times. The chain joins TRBV19 to TRBJ1-5, with 10 nucleotides matching TRBD1. This CDR3 contains 17 residues. With V trimmed by 6 bases and J by 0 bases, 8 bases remained unmatched. From germline, CDR1 is LNHDA and CDR2 SQIVND (reference sequence). CDR3 region: CASRPDRGAYSNQPQHF. In nucleotides, the CDR3 is TGTGCCAGTAGACCGGACAGGGGGGCTTATAGCAATCAGCCCCAGCATTTT.

This clonotype appeared a few times. The chain carries TRBV12-3 or TRBV12-4 and TRBJ2-7, with D possibly called TRBD1 or TRBD2 (6 bases each). Trimming pared 5 bases from V and 3 bases from J, leaving 17 bases between. This CDR3 contains 15 residues. CDR3 protein: CASSLRRGDVYEQYF. CDR3 DNA: TGTGCCAGCAGTCTAAGGAGGGGGGATGTCTACGAGCAGTACTTC.

This clonotype was detected ten times or more. The genes are TRBV28 and TRBJ2-3; 9 bases map to TRBD2. The CDR3 sequence is 16 residues long. The V and J ends lost 6 bases and 2 bases, in that order; junction bases with no gene match: 9. Germline CDR1 and CDR2: MDHEN and SYDVKM. This CDR3 reads CASSPGAGGNTDTQYF. The DNA for the CDR3 is TGTGCCAGCAGCCCGGGAGCGGGAGGAAACACAGATACGCAGTATTTT.

This clonotype was seen at least ten times. The V and J genes are TRBV20-1 and TRBJ2-1; D is unresolved. V was shortened by 3 bases and J by 6 bases, with 15 bases between the two germline ends. Germline V CDR1 and CDR2: DFQATT, SNEGSKA (reference sequence). The CDR3 runs to 14 residues. The chain's CDR3 is CSARLSAGPNEQFF. The CDR3 DNA sequence: TGCAGTGCTAGGCTGTCGGCCGGACCCAATGAGCAGTTCTTC.

The V call is TRBV18, the J call TRBJ1-5; the D is unclear. This CDR3 has 16 residues. Looked up from germline, CDR1 is KGHSH and CDR2 is LQKENI. Trimming left V 0 bases short and J 2 bases short, with 11 bases between. The CDR3 DNA is TGTGCCAGCTCACCACCGGGCCGGGTGGGCAATCAGCCCCAGCATTTT. Protein product: CASSPPGRVGNQPQHF.

This chain joins TRBV12-3 or TRBV12-4 and TRBJ1-1, with D possibly matching TRBD1 (6 bases). This CDR3 is 16 amino acids long. The V gene lost 5 bases and the J gene lost 0 bases, with 16 bases spanning the gap. DNA for the CDR3: TGTGCCAGCAGTACCCGGGCAGGGGCCATGAACACTGAAGCTTTCTTT. This sequence encodes CASSTRAGAMNTEAFF.

This clonotype was seen more than once but under ten times. CDR3 nucleotides: TGTGCCAGCAGCCCGGGCGTCTCAGATACGCAGTATTTT. It translates to CASSPGVSDTQYF. The chain employs TRBV7-9 and TRBJ2-3; unclear D gene. Germline V gene sequence: CDR1 SEHNR, CDR2 FQNEAQ (reference sequence). Between the trimmed V and J ends, which lost 5 bases and 4 bases, there was a span of 10 bases. This CDR3 spans 13 amino acids.

The chain's CDR3 is CSAQQSEYSNQPQHF. The CDR3 nucleotides read TGCAGTGCGCAGCAATCGGAGTATAGCAATCAGCCCCAGCATTTT. The chain has TRBV20-1 and TRBJ1-5; D uncertain. V lost 6 bases and J 0 bases, leaving 15 bases between the germline ends. The CDR3 is 15 amino acids. Germline-derived CDR1 and CDR2 are DFQATT and SNEGSKA (reference sequence).

The chain couples TRBV10-1 to TRBJ2-7; 7 bases match TRBD2. Germline CDR1 and CDR2: WNHNN and SYGVQD (reference sequence). Trimming at V came to 3 bases and at J to 3 bases, leaving 5 bases not matched to a gene. This CDR3 comprises 14 residues. The CDR3 DNA reads TGCGCCAGCAGTGATGGGACTAACGTCTACGAGCAGTACTTC. Its translation: CASSDGTNVYEQYF.

This clonotype occurred many times. The chain joins TRBV12-3 or TRBV12-4 to TRBJ2-1, with 12 bases identical to TRBD2. This CDR3 has 16 amino acids. Trimming at V came to 6 bases and at J to 1 base, leaving 4 bases not matched to a gene. The CDR3 is CASSLGLAGSYNEQFF. The CDR3 DNA is TGTGCCAGCAGCCTCGGACTAGCGGGGTCCTACAATGAGCAGTTCTTC.

The rearrangement uses TRBV29-1 and TRBJ2-3; 8 bases are shared with TRBD1. Germline V gives CDR1 SQVTM, CDR2 ANQGSEA. CDR3 size: 13 residues. V lost 6 bases to trimming and J lost 3 bases; unmatched junction nucleotides: 5. The CDR3 is CSVGQGGTDTQYF. The CDR3 nucleotides read TGCAGCGTCGGACAGGGTGGGACAGATACGCAGTATTTT.

This sequence joins TRBV10-3 and TRBJ1-1; TRBD1 might be the D (5 bases). CDR3 length: 14 residues. Germline-derived CDR1 and CDR2 are ENHRY and SYGVKD. V shed 7 bases and J shed 6 bases, with 18 bases lying between them. CDR3 in amino acids: CAITELSDSSEAFF. Written as DNA, the CDR3 is TGTGCCATCACCGAGCTATCCGACAGCTCTGAAGCTTTCTTT.

The chain joins TRBV5-1 to TRBJ1-2, with D possibly TRBD1 on 5 matching bases. Germline CDR1 reads SGHRS; CDR2 reads YFSETQ. This CDR3 spans 15 amino acids. Trimming left V 3 bases short and J 0 bases short, with 12 bases between. The CDR3: CASSSDSATNYGYTF. CDR3 nucleotides: TGCGCCAGCAGCTCTGACAGCGCTACTAACTATGGCTACACCTTC.

This clonotype was seen a handful of times. This chain joins TRBV18 and TRBJ1-1; weak D call: TRBD1 (6 bases). V was cut by 6 bases and J by 0 bases, with 11 bases left in between. In germline, CDR1 is KGHSH, CDR2 LQKENI. The CDR3 spans 14 residues. CDR3 sequence reads: CASSATGMNTEAFF. The CDR3, as DNA: TGTGCCAGCTCGGCGACAGGAATGAACACTGAAGCTTTCTTT.

CDR3 DNA: TGCGCCAGCAGTGAGTCGTACTGGACAAGGGACTACCAGTACCAAGAGACCCAGTACTTC. Protein product: CASSESYWTRDYQYQETQYF. This chain connects TRBV10-2 to TRBJ2-5; 7 nucleotides align to TRBD2. V gave up 0 bases and J gave up 0 bases; unmatched junction bases: 16. This CDR3 has 20 amino acids. Germline CDR1 WSHSY, CDR2 SAAADI.

This clonotype occurred a few times. The gene calls are TRBV4-2 and TRBJ2-7; no clear D. V lost 0 bases and J lost 1, with 7 bases in between. Germline V gene lookup returns CDR1 LGHNA and CDR2 YNFKEQ. The CDR3 has 14 amino acids. The DNA of the CDR3 is TGTGCCAGCAGCCAAGATGTCACTTCCTACGAGCAGTACTTC. This encodes CASSQDVTSYEQYF.

There are many counts of this clonotype. This chain connects TRBV6-2 or TRBV6-3 to TRBJ2-4, with D tentatively TRBD1 (6 bases). Germline V gives CDR1 MNHEY, CDR2 SVGEGT. This CDR3 spans 16 amino acids. Trimming cost V 4 bases and J 4 bases, with 17 bases left between them. Here the CDR3 reads CASSWDKTNDKNIQYF. In nucleotides, the CDR3 is TGTGCCAGCAGTTGGGACAAAACTAACGATAAAAACATTCAGTACTTC.

This clonotype has more than one count but fewer than ten. The chain joins TRBV5-4 to TRBJ2-5, with D possibly TRBD1 on 6 matching bases. The V gene's germline CDR1 is SGHNT and CDR2 YYREEE (reference sequence). The CDR3 extends over 15 amino acids. V was pared by 0 bases and J by 5 bases, with 14 bases between. The CDR3 sequence is CASSLVPGAGETQYF. Written as DNA, the CDR3 is TGTGCCAGCAGCTTGGTACCAGGGGCAGGGGAGACCCAGTACTTC. Full variable domain (missing parts from reference TRBV5-4 and TRBJ2-5): ETGVTQSPTHLIKTRGQQVTLRCSSQSGHNTVSWYQQALGQGPQFIFQYYREEENGRGNFPPRFSGLQFPNYSSELNVNALELDDSALYLCASSLVPGAGETQYFGPGTRLLVL.

This clonotype was observed at least ten times. The chain is built from TRBV2 and TRBJ2-7; 7 positions agree with TRBD1. The CDR3 is made up of 18 amino acids. The germline CDR1 and CDR2 sequences are SNHLY and FYNNEI. V was clipped by 4 bases and J by 0 bases; unmatched bases: 15. The DNA of the CDR3 is TGTGCCAGCAGTGGGCCTATTGGGACAGATTCCTTCTCCTACGAGCAGTACTTC. As protein: CASSGPIGTDSFSYEQYF.

The gene calls are TRBV6-6 and TRBJ2-1; 7 bases agree with TRBD1. Per germline, CDR1 MNHNY and CDR2 SVGAGI (reference sequence). The CDR3 length is 13 residues. With V trimmed by 2 bases and J by 12 bases, 7 bases remained unmatched. CDR3 protein: CASSYVGTDGQFF. The CDR3 nucleotides read TGTGCCAGCAGTTACGTAGGGACAGATGGGCAGTTCTTC.

This clonotype was seen many times. V usage is TRBV5-1 and J usage is TRBJ1-1; possibly TRBD1 for D (5 bases). From germline, CDR1 is SGHRS and CDR2 YFSETQ. V was shortened by 1 base and J by 4 bases, with 23 bases between the two germline ends. This CDR3 contains 18 residues. The CDR3 loop is CASSLWGGRPLSGTEAFF. CDR3 DNA sequence: TGCGCCAGCAGCTTGTGGGGGGGACGGCCCCTAAGCGGCACTGAAGCTTTCTTT.

V is TRBV5-1 and J is TRBJ2-5, with TRBD2 matching 10 bases. The junction had 3 bases not matched to a gene; V was cut back by 0 bases and J by 1 base. Germline V lookup: CDR1 SGHRS, CDR2 YFSETQ. The CDR3 is made up of 16 amino acids. The CDR3 bases are TGCGCCAGCAGCTTGGGGGCTAGCGGGAGCCAAGAGACCCAGTACTTC. As protein: CASSLGASGSQETQYF.

This clonotype was seen only a few times. The V gene is TRBV10-3, the J gene TRBJ1-1; a weak D match, TRBD1 (6 bases). V lost 0 bases, J lost 0 bases, and 8 bases lay in between. The CDR3 has 15 residues. CDR1 is ENHRY and CDR2 is SYGVKD in the germline V gene. The CDR3 coding sequence is TGTGCCATCAGTGAGTCCGGACAGCTGAACACTGAAGCTTTCTTT. Translation: CAISESGQLNTEAFF.

This clonotype occurred many times. V is TRBV5-1 and J is TRBJ2-2; 7 bases are a match to TRBD2. The trim removed 5 bases at V and 2 bases at J, leaving 9 bases unmatched. Germline lookup yields CDR1 SGHRS and CDR2 YFSETQ. The CDR3 covers 16 residues. CDR3: CASRLPSGTNTGELFF. CDR3 in DNA: TGCGCCAGCAGGTTACCTAGCGGAACTAACACCGGGGAGCTGTTTTTT.

Ten or more counts support this clonotype. This rearrangement joins TRBV7-8 to TRBJ2-7, with no clear D. CDR3 length: 11 amino acids. Looked up from germline, CDR1 is SGHVS and CDR2 is FQNEAQ. Trimming took off 7 bases at V and 9 bases at J, with 13 bases between the two ends. As DNA, the CDR3 is TGTGCCAGCACCTCATCTGGGATGCAGTACTTC. It encodes CASTSSGMQYF.

This clonotype was observed at least ten times. The chain has TRBV4-2 and TRBJ2-3, with D possibly matching TRBD1 (5 bases). The ends were cut back, 1 base at V and 6 bases at J, with 14 bases in the middle. In germline, CDR1 is LGHNA, CDR2 YNFKEQ. The CDR3 has 15 amino acids. CDR3 sequence: CASSQGSGAPDTQYF. DNA for the CDR3: TGTGCCAGCAGCCAAGGAAGTGGGGCGCCGGATACGCAGTATTTT.

This clonotype was seen a few times. V and J are TRBV9 and TRBJ2-6, with D perhaps given as TRBD1 or TRBD2 (5 bases each). V was clipped by 0 bases and J by 0 bases, with 10 bases between them. Germline assignment: CDR1 SGDLS and CDR2 YYNGEE. The length of the CDR3 is 17 residues. The CDR3 spells CASSVGLRGSGANVLTF. Written as DNA, the CDR3 is TGTGCCAGCAGCGTAGGTCTGAGGGGCTCTGGGGCCAACGTCCTGACTTTC.